This TCR beta chain stems from a study of blood T cell repertoires in COVID-19. Across the whole study: COVID-19 samples collected from the United States, Italy and Spain covered acute and convalescent phases. Sample material is recorded as cDNA or gDNA derived from T cells, B-cell-depleted T cells, or PBMCs.

With 4 bases removed from V and 6 bases from J, the gap between germline ends came to 10 bases. CDR3 length: 13 amino acids. Germline CDR1 reads SGHDN; CDR2 reads FVKESK. Patients from Seattle were sampled longitudinally, starting during active infection. Libraries were prepared by immunoSEQ multiplex PCR; TCRdb keeps only in-frame clonotypes and omits some of them. The repertoire holds more than 45,000 clones, with 80% to 85% as singletons. The chain is built from TRBV14 and TRBJ2-1; the D gene is possibly TRBD1 (6 bases). The sequence was collected from a man at least 80 years old with COVID-19, enrolled during active disease. Sequencing was carried out using peripheral blood. CDR3 bases: TGTGCCAGCAGCCGTCGAGGGGGCAATGAGCAGTTCTTC. As protein: CASSRRGGNEQFF. Drawing the rest from reference TRBV14 and TRBJ2-1, the complete variable domain is EAGVTQFPSHSVIEKGQTVTLRCDPISGHDNLYWYRRVMGKEIKFLLHFVKESKQDESGMPNNRFLAERTGGTYSTLKVQPAELEDSGVYFCASSRRGGNEQFFGPGTRLTVL.